This T cell receptor beta chain stems from a study of T cell responses to AZD1222 COVID-19 vaccine. CDR1 is WNHNN, CDR2 SYGVQD, per germline (reference sequence). V gave up 8 bases and J gave up 0 bases, with 20 bases separating them. CDR3 size: 17 residues. Sequenced by immunoSEQ multiplex PCR; TCRdb stores in-frame clones only, minus some. Among some 120,000 clones listed, roughly 92% were seen once. The chain carries TRBV10-1 and TRBJ1-5; D is perhaps TRBD1 (5 bases). Sequencing was performed on peripheral blood, taken 28 days after the second AZD1222 dose. This sequence originates from an adult who received the AZD1222 COVID-19 vaccine. The CDR3 here is CASEGIQHIYSNQPQHF. CDR3 coding DNA: TGCGCCAGCGAGGGGATCCAACATATATATAGCAATCAGCCCCAGCATTTT.